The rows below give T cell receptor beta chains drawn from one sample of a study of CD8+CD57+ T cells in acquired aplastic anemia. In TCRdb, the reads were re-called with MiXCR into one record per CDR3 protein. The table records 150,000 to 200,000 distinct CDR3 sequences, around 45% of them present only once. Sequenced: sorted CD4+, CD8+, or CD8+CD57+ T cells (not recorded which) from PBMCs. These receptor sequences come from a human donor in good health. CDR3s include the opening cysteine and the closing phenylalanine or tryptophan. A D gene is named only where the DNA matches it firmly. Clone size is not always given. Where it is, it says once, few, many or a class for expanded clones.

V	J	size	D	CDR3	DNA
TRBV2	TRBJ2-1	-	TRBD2	CASSGTITYNEQFF	TGTGCCAGCAGCGGGACTATCACCTACAATGAGCAGTTCTTC
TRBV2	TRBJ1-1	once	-	CASRMGTLGLRTEAFF	TGTGCCAGCAGGATGGGGACTCTTGGGCTTAGGACTGAAGCTTTCTTT
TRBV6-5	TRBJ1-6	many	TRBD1	CASSYVQGGSPLHF	TGTGCCAGCAGTTACGTCCAGGGGGGTTCACCCCTCCACTTT
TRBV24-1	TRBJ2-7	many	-	CAIRRGGGSSFYEQYF	TGTGCCATCCGAAGGGGGGGGGGCAGTTCTTTCTACGAGCAGTACTTC
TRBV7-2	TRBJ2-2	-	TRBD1	CASSPPTGAGGELFF	TGTGCCAGCAGCCCCCCGACAGGGGCGGGCGGGGAGCTGTTTTTT
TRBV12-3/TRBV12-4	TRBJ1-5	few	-	CASSGGGRGNQPQHF	TGTGCCAGTTCTGGGGGGGGCAGGGGCAATCAGCCCCAGCATTTT
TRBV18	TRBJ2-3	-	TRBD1	CASSLQGQGMSDTQYF	TGTGCCAGCTCACTCCAGGGACAGGGGATGTCAGATACGCAGTATTTT
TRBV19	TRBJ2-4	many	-	CASSIDINIAKNIQYF	TGTGCCAGTAGTATAGACATCAACATAGCCAAAAACATTCAGTACTTC
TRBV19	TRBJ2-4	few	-	CASSQIEGLQYF	TGTGCCAGCAGCCAAATAGAAGGCCTTCAGTACTTC
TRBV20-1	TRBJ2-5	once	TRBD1	CSARVTGDNQETQYF	TGCAGTGCTAGGGTGACAGGGGATAACCAAGAGACCCAGTACTTC
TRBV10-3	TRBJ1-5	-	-	CAISDRERGNQPQHF	TGTGCCATCAGTGACAGGGAGCGGGGAAACCAGCCCCAGCATTTT
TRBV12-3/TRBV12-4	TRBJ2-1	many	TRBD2	CASSFRAGAYNEQFF	TGTGCCAGCAGTTTTCGCGCGGGAGCGTACAATGAGCAGTTCTTC
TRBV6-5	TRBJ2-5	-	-	CASISPGTETQYF	TGTGCCAGCATTTCCCCGGGGACAGAGACCCAGTACTTC
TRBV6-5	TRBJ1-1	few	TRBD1	CASSYRQGAVEAFF	TGTGCCAGCAGTTACAGACAGGGGGCAGTTGAAGCTTTCTTT
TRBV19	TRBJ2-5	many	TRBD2	CASSRLAGVAQETQYF	TGTGCCAGTAGTCGACTAGCGGGAGTGGCCCAAGAGACCCAGTACTTC
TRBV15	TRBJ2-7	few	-	CATSTFREGGQYF	TGTGCCACCAGCACCTTCCGGGAAGGAGGGCAGTACTTC
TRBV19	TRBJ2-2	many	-	CASREGSSTGELFF	TGTGCCAGTAGAGAGGGATCATCTACCGGGGAGCTGTTTTTT
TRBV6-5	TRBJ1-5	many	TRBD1	CASSSGTGGTQPQHF	TGTGCCAGCAGTTCCGGGACAGGGGGCACTCAGCCCCAGCATTTT
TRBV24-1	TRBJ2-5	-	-	CATSDTGIYETQYF	TGTGCCACCAGTGATACAGGAATCTATGAGACCCAGTACTTC
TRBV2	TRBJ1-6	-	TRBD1	CASKIGQDNSPLHF	TGTGCCAGCAAGATAGGACAGGATAATTCACCCCTCCACTTT
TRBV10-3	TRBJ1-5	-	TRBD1	CAISEEWTGDQPQHF	TGTGCCATCAGTGAGGAGTGGACAGGGGATCAGCCCCAGCATTTT
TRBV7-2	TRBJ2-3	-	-	CASRWGSTDTQYF	TGTGCCAGCCGATGGGGAAGCACAGATACGCAGTATTTT
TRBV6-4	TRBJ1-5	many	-	CASSDSWGRVRSNQPQHF	TGTGCCAGCAGTGACTCGTGGGGGCGCGTAAGGAGCAATCAGCCCCAGCATTTT
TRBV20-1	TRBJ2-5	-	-	CSARDTAKETQYF	TGCAGTGCTAGAGACACAGCCAAAGAGACCCAGTACTTC
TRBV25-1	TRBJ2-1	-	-	CASSLTGGSEQFF	TGTGCCAGCAGCCTGACTGGTGGGTCTGAGCAGTTCTTC
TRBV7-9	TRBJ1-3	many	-	CASSLPGQTAGNTIYF	TGTGCCAGCAGCTTACCTGGACAGACGGCTGGAAACACCATATATTTT
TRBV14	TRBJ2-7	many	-	CASSQQREQYF	TGTGCCAGCAGCCAACAGAGGGAGCAGTACTTC
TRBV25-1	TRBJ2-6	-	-	CASRNEGSSGANVLTF	TGTGCCAGCAGGAACGAAGGGAGCTCTGGGGCCAACGTCCTGACTTTC
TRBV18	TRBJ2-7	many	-	CASSPSGTPEQYF	TGTGCCAGCTCACCATCGGGGACACCTGAGCAGTACTTC
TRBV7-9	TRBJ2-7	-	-	CASSFSQEQYF	TGTGCCAGCAGCTTCTCCCAGGAGCAGTACTTC
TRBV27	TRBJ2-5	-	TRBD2	CASSLSLAGRETQYF	TGTGCCAGCAGTTTATCCTTAGCGGGACGGGAGACCCAGTACTTC
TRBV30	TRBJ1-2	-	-	CAWSVPVGSHYGYTF	TGTGCCTGGAGTGTACCGGTAGGCTCCCACTATGGCTACACCTTC
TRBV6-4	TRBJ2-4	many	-	CASSDGARNIQYF	TGTGCCAGCAGTGACGGTGCCCGGAACATTCAGTACTTC
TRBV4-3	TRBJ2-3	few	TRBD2	CASSQTTSGIGRDTQYF	TGCGCCAGCAGCCAAACAACTAGCGGGATAGGTCGAGATACGCAGTATTTT
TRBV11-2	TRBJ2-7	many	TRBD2	CASRPSGTTYEQYF	TGTGCCAGCCGTCCTAGCGGGACTACTTACGAGCAGTACTTC
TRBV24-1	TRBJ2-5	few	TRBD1	CATSGGTGDQETQYF	TGTGCCACCAGTGGCGGGACAGGGGACCAAGAGACCCAGTACTTC
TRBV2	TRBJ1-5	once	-	CASSENRDSNQPQHF	TGTGCCAGCAGTGAAAACAGGGATAGCAATCAGCCCCAGCATTTT
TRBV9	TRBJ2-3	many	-	CASSVQGSADTQYF	TGTGCCAGCAGCGTGCAGGGGTCGGCAGATACGCAGTATTTT
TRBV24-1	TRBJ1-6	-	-	CATSESWSVEGNSPLHF	TGTGCCACCAGTGAGTCATGGTCCGTGGAGGGGAATTCGCCCCTCCACTTT
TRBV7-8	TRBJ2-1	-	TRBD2	CASSSKLAGGASEQFF	TGTGCCAGCAGCTCCAAACTAGCGGGGGGAGCGAGTGAGCAGTTCTTC
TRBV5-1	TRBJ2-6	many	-	CASRDSPSGANVLTF	TGCGCCAGCAGGGACAGTCCCTCTGGGGCCAACGTCCTGACTTTC
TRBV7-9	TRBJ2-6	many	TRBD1	CASINQGAGANVLTF	TGTGCCAGCATTAACCAGGGGGCTGGGGCCAACGTCCTGACTTTC
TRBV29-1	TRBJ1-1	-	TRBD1	CGVEGQGEVAFF	TGCGGCGTTGAGGGACAGGGGGAAGTAGCTTTCTTT
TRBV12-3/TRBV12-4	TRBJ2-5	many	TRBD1	CASSSTGGRETQYF	TGTGCCAGCAGTTCGACAGGGGGTCGAGAGACCCAGTACTTC
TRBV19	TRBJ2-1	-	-	CATEQGNEQFF	TGTGCCACCGAGCAGGGAAATGAGCAGTTCTTC